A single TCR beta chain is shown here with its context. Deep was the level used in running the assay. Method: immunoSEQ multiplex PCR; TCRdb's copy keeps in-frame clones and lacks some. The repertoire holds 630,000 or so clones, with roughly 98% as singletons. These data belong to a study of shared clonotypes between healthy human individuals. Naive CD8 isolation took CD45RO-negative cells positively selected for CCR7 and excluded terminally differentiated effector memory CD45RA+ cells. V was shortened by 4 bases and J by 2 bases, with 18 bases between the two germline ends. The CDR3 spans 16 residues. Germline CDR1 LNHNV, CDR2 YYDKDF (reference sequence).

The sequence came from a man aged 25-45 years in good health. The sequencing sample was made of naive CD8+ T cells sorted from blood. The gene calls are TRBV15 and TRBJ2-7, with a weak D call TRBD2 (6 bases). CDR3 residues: CATSTSAGTPAYEQYF. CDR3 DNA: TGTGCCACCAGCACTTCGGCCGGGACTCCCGCCTACGAGCAGTACTTC.